Shown below are 5 T cell receptor beta chains from a single sample sequenced in a study of Ad26.COV2.S vaccination and SARS-CoV-2 variants. Assay: immunoSEQ multiplex PCR; the TCRdb copy retains only in-frame clones and omits some. This sample has hundreds of thousands of clones, with roughly nine tenths found just once. Treatment described: around 19 received Ad26.COV2.S at low or high dose, single or two shots; about 5 received placebo; per-sample allocation not given. Following the first vaccine or placebo injection, samples were taken on day 63. This sample comprised peripheral blood, obtained in a trial of Ad26.COV2.S vaccine versus placebo. These receptors came from a person between 18 and 65 years old who received the Ad26.COV2.S COVID-19 vaccine or a placebo.

This clone has a handful of counts. The chain links TRBV3-1 (or the pseudogene TRBV3-2) to TRBJ2-7; perhaps TRBD2 as D (6 bases). Looked up from germline, CDR1 is LGHDT and CDR2 is YNNKEL (reference sequence). This CDR3 spans 15 amino acids. Trimming cost V 4 bases and J 3 bases, with 16 bases left between them. The CDR3 coding sequence is TGTGCCAGCAGCCGGGACTCCTCCTCCTTCTACGAGCAGTACTTC. It translates to CASSRDSSSFYEQYF.

This rearrangement joins TRBV28 to TRBJ1-5; no firm D call. This CDR3 is 14 amino acids long. From germline, CDR1 is MDHEN and CDR2 SYDVKM. V was trimmed by 8 bases and J by 10 bases, leaving 21 bases between them. This CDR3 reads CASANLPTFKPQHF. The CDR3 bases are TGTGCCAGCGCCAACTTACCCACATTCAAACCCCAGCATTTT.

The CDR3 reads CASSRIRGEGYGYTF. CDR3 sequence (DNA): TGTGCCAGCAGTAGGATCAGGGGTGAAGGCTATGGCTACACCTTC. The chain couples TRBV6-5 to TRBJ1-2, with D possibly TRBD1 on 6 matching bases. The germline V and J ends were trimmed by 5 bases and 4 bases, with 17 bases remaining between them. This CDR3 contains 15 residues. Germline lookup yields CDR1 MNHEY and CDR2 SVGAGI.

In regard to this clone: Different DNA sequences within this sample yield the same CDR3. The chain is built from TRBV19 and TRBJ1-1, with D possibly TRBD1 on 6 matching bases. There are 14 residues in the CDR3. CDR1 is LNHDA and CDR2 is SQIVND in the germline V gene (reference sequence). V was clipped by 3 bases and J by 1 base, with 9 bases between them. CDR3 residues: CASSITGPNTEAFF. The CDR3 nucleotides are TGTGCCAGTAGTATTACAGGGCCGAACACTGAAGCTTTCTTT.

J is TRBJ2-7 and V is TRBV29-1; 7 nucleotides match TRBD2. The CDR3 contains 13 residues. The ends lost 4 bases at V and 1 base at J; junction bases unmatched: 4. Germline loops: CDR1 SQVTM, CDR2 ANQGSEA. This CDR3 reads CSVGAGGSYEQYF. CDR3 DNA sequence: TGCAGCGTTGGGGCCGGGGGGTCCTACGAGCAGTACTTC.